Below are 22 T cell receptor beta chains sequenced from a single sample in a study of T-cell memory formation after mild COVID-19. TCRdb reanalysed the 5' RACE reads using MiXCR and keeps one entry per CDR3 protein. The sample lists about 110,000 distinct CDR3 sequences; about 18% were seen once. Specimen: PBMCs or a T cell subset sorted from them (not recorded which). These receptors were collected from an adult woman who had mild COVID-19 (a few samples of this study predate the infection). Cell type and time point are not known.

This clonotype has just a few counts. Written as DNA, the CDR3 is TGTGCCAGCAGCCAAGATATGGGAAGGGTCGGGGAGCTGTTTTTT. Protein: CASSQDMGRVGELFF. The chain recombines TRBV3-1 with TRBJ2-2; D remains unclear. This CDR3 contains 15 residues. V shed 0 bases and J shed 7 bases, with 12 bases lying between them. From germline, CDR1 is LGHDT and CDR2 YNNKEL (reference sequence).

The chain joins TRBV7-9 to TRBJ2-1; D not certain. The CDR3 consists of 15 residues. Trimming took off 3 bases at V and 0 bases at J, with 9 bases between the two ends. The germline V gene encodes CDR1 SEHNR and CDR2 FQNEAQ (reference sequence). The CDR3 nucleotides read TGTGCCAGCAGCTTTGAGACAAGCTCCTACAATGAGCAGTTCTTC. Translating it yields CASSFETSSYNEQFF.

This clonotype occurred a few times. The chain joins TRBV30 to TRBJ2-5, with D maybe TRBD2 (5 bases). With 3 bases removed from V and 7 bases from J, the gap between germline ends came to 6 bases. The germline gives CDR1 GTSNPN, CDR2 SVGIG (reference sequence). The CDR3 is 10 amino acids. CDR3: CAWSGGTQYF. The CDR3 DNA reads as TGTGCCTGGAGCGGAGGGACCCAGTACTTC.

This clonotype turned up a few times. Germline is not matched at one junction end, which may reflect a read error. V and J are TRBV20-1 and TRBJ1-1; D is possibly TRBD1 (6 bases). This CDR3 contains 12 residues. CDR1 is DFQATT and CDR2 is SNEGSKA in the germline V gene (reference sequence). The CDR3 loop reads CSGGGWDTEAFF. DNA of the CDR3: TGTAGCGGGGGGGGCTGGGACACTGAAGCTTTCTTT.

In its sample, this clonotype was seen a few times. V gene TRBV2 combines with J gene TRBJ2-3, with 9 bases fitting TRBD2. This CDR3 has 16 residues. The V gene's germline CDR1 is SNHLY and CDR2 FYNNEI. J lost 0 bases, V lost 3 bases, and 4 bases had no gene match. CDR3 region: CASSERLAGSTDTQYF. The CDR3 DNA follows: TGTGCCAGCAGTGAGCGGCTAGCGGGGAGCACAGATACGCAGTATTTT.

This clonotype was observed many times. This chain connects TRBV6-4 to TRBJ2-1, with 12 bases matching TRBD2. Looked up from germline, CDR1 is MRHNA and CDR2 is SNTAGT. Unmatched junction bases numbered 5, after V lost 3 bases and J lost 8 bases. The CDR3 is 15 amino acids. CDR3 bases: TGTGCCAGCAGTGAGGGGACTAGCGGGCTGGATGAGCAGTTCTTC. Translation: CASSEGTSGLDEQFF.

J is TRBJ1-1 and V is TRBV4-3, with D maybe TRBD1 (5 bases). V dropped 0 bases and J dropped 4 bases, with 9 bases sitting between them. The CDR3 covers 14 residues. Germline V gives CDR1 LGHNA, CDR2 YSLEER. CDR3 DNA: TGCGCCAGCAGCCAAGATCGGGGGGGCACTGAAGCTTTCTTT. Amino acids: CASSQDRGGTEAFF.

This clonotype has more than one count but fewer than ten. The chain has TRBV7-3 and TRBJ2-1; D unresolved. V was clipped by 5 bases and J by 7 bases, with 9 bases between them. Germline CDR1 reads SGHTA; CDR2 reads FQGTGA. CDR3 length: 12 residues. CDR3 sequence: CASSQMGNEQFF. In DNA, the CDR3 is TGTGCCAGCAGCCAGATGGGAAATGAGCAGTTCTTC.

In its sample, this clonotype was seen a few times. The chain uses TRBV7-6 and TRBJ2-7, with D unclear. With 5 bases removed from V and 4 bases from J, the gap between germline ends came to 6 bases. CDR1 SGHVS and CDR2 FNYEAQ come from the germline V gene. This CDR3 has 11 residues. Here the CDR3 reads CASSDAYEQYF. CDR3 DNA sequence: TGTGCCAGCAGCGACGCGTACGAGCAGTACTTC.

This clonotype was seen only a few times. The CDR3 loop reads CASSVGGGGQDTQYF. In DNA, the CDR3 is TGTGCCAGCAGCGTAGGAGGGGGGGGTCAAGATACGCAGTATTTT. The chain has TRBV9 and TRBJ2-3; weak D call: TRBD2 (7 bases). The CDR3 has 15 residues. Germline lookup yields CDR1 SGDLS and CDR2 YYNGEE. V was cut by 0 bases and J by 5 bases, with 13 bases left in between.

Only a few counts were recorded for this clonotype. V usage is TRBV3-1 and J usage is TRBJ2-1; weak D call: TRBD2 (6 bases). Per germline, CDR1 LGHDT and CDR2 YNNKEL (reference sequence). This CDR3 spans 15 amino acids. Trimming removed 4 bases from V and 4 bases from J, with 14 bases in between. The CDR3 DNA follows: TGTGCCAGCAGCCGACCGGCGGAGGGATACAATGAGCAGTTCTTC. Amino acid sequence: CASSRPAEGYNEQFF.

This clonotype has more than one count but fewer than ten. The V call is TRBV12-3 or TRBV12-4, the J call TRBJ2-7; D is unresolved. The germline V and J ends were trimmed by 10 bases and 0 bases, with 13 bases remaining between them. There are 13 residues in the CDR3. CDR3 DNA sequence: TGTGCCACCAGGCTGGGTTCCTCCTACGAGCAGTACTTC. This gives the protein CATRLGSSYEQYF.

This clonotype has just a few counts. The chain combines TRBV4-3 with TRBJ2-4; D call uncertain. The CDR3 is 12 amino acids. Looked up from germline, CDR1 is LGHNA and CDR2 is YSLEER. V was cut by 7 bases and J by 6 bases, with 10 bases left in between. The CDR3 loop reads CASKDQRNIQYF. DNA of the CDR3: TGCGCCAGCAAAGACCAACGAAACATTCAGTACTTC.

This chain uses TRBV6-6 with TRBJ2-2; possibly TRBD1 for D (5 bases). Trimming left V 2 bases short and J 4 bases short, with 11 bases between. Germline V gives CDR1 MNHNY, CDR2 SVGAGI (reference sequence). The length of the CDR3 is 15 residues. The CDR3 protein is CASSYRGQGTGELFF. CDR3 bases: TGTGCCAGCAGTTACAGGGGCCAGGGCACCGGGGAGCTGTTTTTT.

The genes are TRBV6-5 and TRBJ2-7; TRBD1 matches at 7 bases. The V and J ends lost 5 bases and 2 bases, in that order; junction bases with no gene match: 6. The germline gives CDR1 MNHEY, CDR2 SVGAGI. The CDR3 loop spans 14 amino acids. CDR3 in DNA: TGTGCCAGCAGTCAGACAGGGTATACCTACGAGCAGTACTTC. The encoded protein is CASSQTGYTYEQYF.

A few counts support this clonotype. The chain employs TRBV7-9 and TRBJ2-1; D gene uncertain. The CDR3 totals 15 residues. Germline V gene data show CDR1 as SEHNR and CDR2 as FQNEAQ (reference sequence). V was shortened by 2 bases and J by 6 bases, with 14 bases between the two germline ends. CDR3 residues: CASSLSASLRNEQFF. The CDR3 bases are TGTGCCAGCAGCTTATCGGCTAGTCTCCGCAATGAGCAGTTCTTC. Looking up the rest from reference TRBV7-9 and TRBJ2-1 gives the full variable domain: DTGVSQNPRHKITKRGQNVTFRCDPISEHNRLYWYRQTLGQGPEFLTYFQNEAQLEKSRLLSDRFSAERPKGSFSTLEIQRTEQGDSAMYLCASSLSASLRNEQFFGPGTRLTVL.

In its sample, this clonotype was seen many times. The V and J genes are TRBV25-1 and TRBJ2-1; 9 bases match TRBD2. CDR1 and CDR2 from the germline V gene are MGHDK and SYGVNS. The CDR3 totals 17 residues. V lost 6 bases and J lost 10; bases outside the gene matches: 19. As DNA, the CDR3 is TGTGCCAGCAGCGCCCCGCGGGAAGCGGGAGGCGATCCGGAGCAGTTCTTC. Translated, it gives CASSAPREAGGDPEQFF. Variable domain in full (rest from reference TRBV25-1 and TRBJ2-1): EADIYQTPRYLVIGTGKKITLECSQTMGHDKMYWYQQDPGMELHLIHYSYGVNSTEKGDLSSESTVSRIRTEHFPLTLESARPSHTSQYLCASSAPREAGGDPEQFFGPGTRLTVL.

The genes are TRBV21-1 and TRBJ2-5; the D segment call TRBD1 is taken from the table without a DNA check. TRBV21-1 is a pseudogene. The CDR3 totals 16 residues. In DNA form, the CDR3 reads TGTGCCGAATCGCCGGGACGGATCAAAAAGGGAGAGACCCAGTACTTC. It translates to CAESPGRIKKGETQYF.

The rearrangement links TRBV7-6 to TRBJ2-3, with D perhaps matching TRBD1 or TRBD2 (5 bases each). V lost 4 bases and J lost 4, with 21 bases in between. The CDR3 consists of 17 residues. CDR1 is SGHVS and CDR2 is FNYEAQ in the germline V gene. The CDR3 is CASSSGLVSLGADTQYF. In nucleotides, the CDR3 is TGTGCCAGCAGCTCAGGCCTGGTCAGCTTGGGGGCAGATACGCAGTATTTT.

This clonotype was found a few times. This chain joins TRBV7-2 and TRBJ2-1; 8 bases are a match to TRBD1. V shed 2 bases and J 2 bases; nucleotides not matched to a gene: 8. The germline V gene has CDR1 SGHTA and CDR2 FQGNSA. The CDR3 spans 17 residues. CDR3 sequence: CASSLYYRTGTYNEQFF. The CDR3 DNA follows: TGTGCCAGCAGCTTATATTATAGGACAGGGACCTACAATGAGCAGTTCTTC. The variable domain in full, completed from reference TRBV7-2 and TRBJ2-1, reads GAGVSQSPSNKVTEKGKDVELRCDPISGHTALYWYRQSLGQGLEFLIYFQGNSAPDKSGLPSDRFSAERTGGSVSTLTIQRTQQEDSAVYLCASSLYYRTGTYNEQFFGPGTRLTVL.

The CDR3 sequence: CASSLAGDVNQPQHF. The CDR3 nucleotides read TGCGCCAGCAGCTTGGCCGGGGACGTCAATCAGCCCCAGCATTTT. J is TRBJ1-5 and V is TRBV5-1; maybe TRBD1 (5 bases). CDR3 length: 15 residues. Trimming cost V 0 bases and J 3 bases, with 10 bases left between them. CDR1 and CDR2 (germline): SGHRS, YFSETQ.

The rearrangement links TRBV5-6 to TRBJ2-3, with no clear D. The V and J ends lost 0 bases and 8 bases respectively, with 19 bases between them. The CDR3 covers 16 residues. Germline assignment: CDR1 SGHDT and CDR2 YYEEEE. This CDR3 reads CASSLVADQPQITQYF. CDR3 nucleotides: TGTGCCAGCAGCTTGGTGGCCGACCAACCACAGATTACGCAGTATTTT.